The 18 T cell receptor beta chains reported below all come from one sample, sequenced in a study of blood T cell repertoires in COVID-19. Produced via immunoSEQ multiplex PCR; TCRdb's table is partial and in-frame only. The sample lists approximately 65,000 clones, 65% to 90% occurring once. Sample: peripheral blood. Receptors were obtained from a man aged 40-55 years with acute or convalescent COVID-19.

This clone is categorized as medium-sized. V gene TRBV24-1 combines with J gene TRBJ1-1; TRBD1 might be the D (5 bases). Germline V gene data show CDR1 as KGHDR and CDR2 as SFDVKD. The CDR3 spans 12 residues. Trimming removed 4 bases at V and 6 bases at J, with 8 bases between. In nucleotides, the CDR3 is TGTGCCACCAGTGAAGGGGCGGCTGAAGCTTTCTTT. It encodes CATSEGAAEAFF.

The CDR3 here is CASSSTSGILSYEQYF. In nucleotides, the CDR3 is TGTGCCAGCAGCTCCACTAGCGGAATACTATCCTACGAGCAGTACTTC. The chain couples TRBV11-2 to TRBJ2-7; 8 bases fit TRBD2. Germline-derived CDR1 and CDR2 are SGHAT and FQNNGV. The trim removed 4 bases at V and 1 base at J, leaving 9 bases unmatched. This CDR3 is built from 16 residues.

This chain uses TRBV19 with TRBJ1-2; possible D gene TRBD1, 5 bases. The CDR3 covers 16 residues. CDR1 and CDR2 from the germline V gene are LNHDA and SQIVND (reference sequence). V was pared by 3 bases and J by 3 bases, with 17 bases between. In DNA, the CDR3 is TGTGCCAGTAGTATTCCTAGACAGTACCGGGACTATGGCTACACCTTC. It specifies CASSIPRQYRDYGYTF.

The chain recombines TRBV29-1 with TRBJ2-3; the match to TRBD2 covers 9 bases. Germline lookup yields CDR1 SQVTM and CDR2 ANQGSEA. The CDR3 runs 15 residues. J was trimmed by 5 bases and V by 7 bases; bases with no gene match: 13. The CDR3 DNA follows: TGCAGCGCCCCTCTGCGGGGGGGGGTAGGAGATACGCAGTATTTT. Encoded protein: CSAPLRGGVGDTQYF.

This clone has a handful of counts. This chain uses TRBV3-1 (or the pseudogene TRBV3-2) with TRBJ1-3, with TRBD1 identical over 7 bases. The CDR3 covers 17 residues. Germline assignment: CDR1 LGHDT and CDR2 YNNKEL (reference sequence). The V segment lost 2 bases and the J segment 0 bases; nucleotides outside the gene matches: 7. The CDR3 loop is CASSQFRDRFSGNTIYF. DNA of the CDR3: TGTGCCAGCAGCCAATTCCGGGACAGATTCTCTGGAAACACCATATATTTT.

V gene TRBV6-6 combines with J gene TRBJ2-2; D perhaps matches TRBD1 (6 bases). The CDR3 covers 15 residues. CDR1 is MNHNY and CDR2 is SVGAGI in the germline V gene (reference sequence). Trimming took off 5 bases at V and 2 bases at J, with 12 bases between the two ends. The CDR3 DNA sequence: TGTGCCAGCAGTGACAGGTCCCCTAACACCGGGGAGCTGTTTTTT. The encoded protein is CASSDRSPNTGELFF.

The genes are TRBV7-2 and TRBJ1-3; no firm D call. This CDR3 spans 16 amino acids. V lost 4 bases to trimming and J lost 0 bases, with 13 bases between them. CDR1 and CDR2 from the germline V gene are SGHTA and FQGNSA. The CDR3 sequence is CASSSFGRASGNTIYF. CDR3 DNA sequence: TGTGCCAGCAGCTCCTTCGGGCGGGCCTCTGGAAACACCATATATTTT.

This chain connects TRBV25-1 to TRBJ1-1; no clear D. Trimming left V 6 bases short and J 2 bases short, with 10 bases between. Germline CDR1 MGHDK, CDR2 SYGVNS. CDR3 length: 13 residues. CDR3 bases: TGTGCCAGCAGCGTCAATAGTAACACTGAAGCTTTCTTT. Its protein product is CASSVNSNTEAFF.

The chain is built from TRBV27 and TRBJ1-1; D is ambiguous. The CDR3 has 13 amino acids. Trimming left V 1 base short and J 8 bases short, with 11 bases between. Germline CDR1 reads MNHEY; CDR2 reads SMNVEV (reference sequence). The CDR3 DNA sequence: TGTGCCAGCAGTTTATGGGGTGGGGAGGAAGCTTTCTTT. It yields the protein CASSLWGGEEAFF.

V usage is TRBV6-6 and J usage is TRBJ1-2; 7 nucleotides agree with TRBD1. Germline CDR1 is MNHNY and CDR2 is SVGAGI (reference sequence). The junction had 14 bases not matched to a gene; V was cut back by 2 bases and J by 8 bases. The CDR3 is 16 residues long. The CDR3 protein is CASSYPGGARGLGYTF. CDR3 bases: TGTGCCAGCAGTTACCCGGGTGGCGCCAGGGGGTTAGGCTACACCTTC.

As to this clone: The same CDR3 also results from other DNA sequences found in this sample. V is TRBV18 and J is TRBJ2-7; possibly TRBD1 for D (6 bases). Trimming stripped 3 bases from V and 3 bases from J, with 9 bases between. The CDR3 has 13 amino acids. Germline V CDR1 and CDR2: KGHSH, LQKENI. CDR3 nucleotides: TGTGCCAGCTCACCGGACAGCTTCTACGAGCAGTACTTC. The encoded protein is CASSPDSFYEQYF.

The CDR3 DNA sequence: TGTGCCAGCAGCCCGAACCCATCGGGGACAGCTAAAGAGACCCAGTACTTC. This codes for CASSPNPSGTAKETQYF. The rearrangement joins TRBV7-3 to TRBJ2-5, with 7 bases identical to TRBD1. After removal of 5 bases from V and 3 bases from J, the junction contained 15 bases not matched to a gene. In germline, CDR1 is SGHTA, CDR2 FQGTGA. This CDR3 spans 17 amino acids.

The CDR3 protein is CASSQGSGGAYTDTQYF. CDR3 nucleotide sequence: TGCGCCAGCAGCCAAGGGAGCGGGGGGGCCTACACAGATACGCAGTATTTT. The chain joins TRBV4-1 to TRBJ2-3; 10 nucleotides agree with TRBD2. V gave up 1 base and J gave up 2 bases; unmatched junction bases: 6. The length of the CDR3 is 17 residues. The V gene's germline CDR1 is MGHRA and CDR2 YSYEKL.

The genes are TRBV4-1 and TRBJ2-7; TRBD1 agrees at 9 bases. From germline, CDR1 is MGHRA and CDR2 YSYEKL. V was clipped by 6 bases and J by 2 bases; unmatched bases: 2. The CDR3 is 13 amino acids. The CDR3 sequence is CASRRTGAYEQYF. The CDR3 DNA sequence: TGCGCCAGCAGACGGACAGGGGCCTACGAGCAGTACTTC.

The chain links TRBV27 to TRBJ2-7, with 11 bases aligning to TRBD1. V lost 3 bases to trimming and J lost 5 bases; unmatched junction nucleotides: 9. Germline CDR1 reads MNHEY; CDR2 reads SMNVEV (reference sequence). This CDR3 is built from 16 residues. The CDR3 here is CASSFSPGQGGHEQYF. As DNA, the CDR3 is TGTGCCAGCAGTTTCTCACCGGGACAGGGGGGCCACGAGCAGTACTTC.

This rearrangement joins TRBV5-1 to TRBJ1-5; 7 nucleotides match TRBD1. The CDR3 has 13 residues. Looked up from germline, CDR1 is SGHRS and CDR2 is YFSETQ. V lost 0 bases to trimming and J lost 7 bases; unmatched junction nucleotides: 1. The CDR3 is CASSLARGQPQHF. CDR3 nucleotide sequence: TGCGCCAGCAGCTTGGCCAGGGGGCAGCCCCAGCATTTT.

The V call is TRBV30, the J call TRBJ1-1; TRBD1 is a possible D gene (6 bases). CDR1 GTSNPN and CDR2 SVGIG come from the germline V gene (reference sequence). CDR3 length equals 12 residues. V was pared by 1 base and J by 10 bases, with 13 bases between. In nucleotides, the CDR3 is TGTGCCTGGAGTGCGCGGGGGCACGGAGCTTTCTTT. Its translation: CAWSARGHGAFF. Variable domain in full (rest from reference TRBV30 and TRBJ1-1): SQTIHQWPATLVQPVGSPLSLECTVEGTSNPNLYWYRQAAGRGLQLLFYSVGIGQISSEVPQNLSASRPQDRQFILSSKKLLLSDSGFYLCAWSARGHGAFFGQGTRLTVV.

The chain recombines TRBV2 with TRBJ1-5, with 7 bases that match TRBD1. The trim removed 4 bases at V and 1 base at J, leaving 7 bases unmatched. Germline lookup yields CDR1 SNHLY and CDR2 FYNNEI. The CDR3 is 16 residues long. CDR3 sequence: CASSGGDSSSNQPQHF. The CDR3 bases are TGTGCCAGCAGTGGGGGGGACAGTTCGAGCAATCAGCCCCAGCATTTT.